A single sample is the source of the 15 T cell receptor beta chains below, sequenced in a study of blood T cell repertoires in COVID-19. Assay: immunoSEQ multiplex PCR; the TCRdb copy retains only in-frame clones and omits some. The data show 150,000 or so clones, around four fifths seen once. Sequences were obtained from peripheral blood. These receptors were obtained from a human donor in a cohort sampled during active COVID-19.

V usage is TRBV10-3 and J usage is TRBJ1-2; TRBD1 is a possible D gene (5 bases). CDR1 and CDR2 from the germline V gene are ENHRY and SYGVKD. This CDR3 is 14 amino acids long. Trimming left V 6 bases short and J 4 bases short, with 15 bases between. CDR3: CAIRDTRSVYGYTF. Here the CDR3 DNA reads TGTGCCATCAGGGACACAAGATCGGTCTATGGCTACACCTTC.

CDR3 DNA: TGTGCCAGCGCCCCCGTACGGGGGGCGAACAATGAGCAGTTCTTC. It specifies CASAPVRGANNEQFF. V gene TRBV7-7 combines with J gene TRBJ2-1, with D possibly TRBD2 on 7 matching bases. V was pared by 8 bases and J by 5 bases, with 19 bases between. The CDR3 loop spans 15 amino acids. Germline CDR1 and CDR2: SSHAT and FNYEAQ (reference sequence).

This sequence joins TRBV5-4 and TRBJ2-7, with TRBD1 matching over 9 bases. This CDR3 is 15 amino acids long. With V trimmed by 3 bases and J by 3 bases, 7 bases remained unmatched. Germline CDR1 and CDR2: SGHNT and YYREEE (reference sequence). As DNA, the CDR3 is TGTGCCAGCAGCTCCCCACCGGGACAGGGCTACGAGCAGTACTTC. This translates into CASSSPPGQGYEQYF.

The V gene is TRBV2, the J gene TRBJ2-1; 12 bases are shared with TRBD1. The germline V gene encodes CDR1 SNHLY and CDR2 FYNNEI. The J segment lost 8 bases and the V segment lost 4 bases, leaving 6 bases of the junction unmatched. The CDR3 covers 15 residues. This CDR3 reads CASSGRDRGQDEQFF. The CDR3 DNA follows: TGTGCCAGCAGTGGTCGGGACAGGGGGCAGGATGAGCAGTTCTTC.

This chain connects TRBV15 to TRBJ2-1; weak D call: TRBD2 (6 bases). V was clipped by 4 bases and J by 9 bases, with 19 bases between them. From germline, CDR1 is LNHNV and CDR2 YYDKDF (reference sequence). The CDR3 contains 15 residues. Written as DNA, the CDR3 is TGTGCCACCAGCACAATATTGGCGGGAAGCGGTGAGCAGTTCTTC. Its translation: CATSTILAGSGEQFF. Complete variable domain (other parts from reference TRBV15 and TRBJ2-1): DAMVIQNPRYQVTQFGKPVTLSCSQTLNHNVMYWYQQKSSQAPKLLFHYYDKDFNNEADTPDNFQSRRPNTSFCFLDIRSPGLGDTAMYLCATSTILAGSGEQFFGPGTRLTVL.

Notes on this clone: The junction differs from germline at one of its ends, possibly a read error. V usage is TRBV10-2 and J usage is TRBJ2-3, with 14 bases identical to TRBD2. Germline V gene data show CDR1 as WSHSY and CDR2 as SAAADI. The CDR3 runs to 16 residues. CDR3: CASSEGTSGSRDTQYF. DNA for the CDR3: TGCGCCAGCAGTGAGGGGACTAGCGGGAGCAGAGATACGCAGTATTTT.

The gene calls are TRBV5-1 and TRBJ2-5, with D unresolved. Germline V CDR1 and CDR2: SGHRS, YFSETQ. The CDR3 totals 15 residues. Trimming left V 1 base short and J 5 bases short, with 15 bases between. CDR3 sequence (DNA): TGCGCCAGCAGCTTGTCAAGGTCCGGGTGGGAGACCCAGTACTTC. It translates to CASSLSRSGWETQYF.

This chain links TRBV7-9 with TRBJ2-7; perhaps TRBD1 as D (5 bases). This CDR3 region has 12 residues. V lost 5 bases and J lost 6, with 11 bases in between. Germline CDR1 reads SEHNR; CDR2 reads FQNEAQ (reference sequence). CDR3 sequence: CASSPQGGEQYF. CDR3 nucleotide sequence: TGTGCCAGCAGCCCGCAGGGCGGCGAGCAGTACTTC.

The CDR3 nucleotides read TGTGCCAGCAGTTTTGCGGGATCTACCTACGAGCAGTACTTC. The encoded protein is CASSFAGSTYEQYF. This chain connects TRBV27 to TRBJ2-7; TRBD2 might be the D (6 bases). There are 14 residues in the CDR3. The ends were cut back, 3 bases at V and 2 bases at J, with 11 bases in the middle. Germline-derived CDR1 and CDR2 are MNHEY and SMNVEV (reference sequence).

CDR3 sequence (DNA): TGTGCCAGCTCACAGATGCGGACTGAAGCTTTCTTT. Protein product: CASSQMRTEAFF. The V and J genes are TRBV18 and TRBJ1-1, with D unresolved. Trimming took 4 bases from V and 5 from J, leaving 8 bases between them. Germline V gene data show CDR1 as KGHSH and CDR2 as LQKENI. This CDR3 spans 12 amino acids.

V gene TRBV29-1 combines with J gene TRBJ1-2, with TRBD1 matching 8 bases. The CDR3 totals 12 residues. Looked up from germline, CDR1 is SQVTM and CDR2 is ANQGSEA. With V trimmed by 6 bases and J by 9 bases, 9 bases remained unmatched. The CDR3 region is CSVDGQGVSYTF. The CDR3 DNA sequence: TGCAGCGTAGACGGACAGGGCGTTAGCTACACCTTC.

As DNA, the CDR3 is TGTGCCAGCAGCCGGCTACAGGGCACCTACGAGCAGTACTTC. This sequence encodes CASSRLQGTYEQYF. The rearrangement links TRBV3-1 (or the pseudogene TRBV3-2) to TRBJ2-7; possibly TRBD1 for D (6 bases). V was pared by 4 bases and J by 2 bases, with 12 bases between. CDR1 and CDR2 (germline): LGHDT, YNNKEL (reference sequence). The CDR3 runs 14 residues.

This chain links TRBV5-5 with TRBJ2-3; 7 bases are shared with TRBD1. The ends lost 3 bases at V and 2 bases at J; junction bases unmatched: 6. This CDR3 has 15 amino acids. The germline V gene has CDR1 SGHKS and CDR2 YYEKEE (reference sequence). CDR3 protein: CASSSWTGPTDTQYF. The CDR3 DNA reads TGTGCCAGCAGCTCTTGGACAGGACCCACAGATACGCAGTATTTT.

The chain couples TRBV19 to TRBJ2-7, with TRBD2 matching 13 bases. CDR1 is LNHDA and CDR2 is SQIVND in the germline V gene (reference sequence). The V and J ends lost 4 bases and 3 bases, in that order; junction bases with no gene match: 3. The CDR3 covers 15 residues. CDR3 sequence (DNA): TGTGCCAGTAGTACGTGGACTAGCGGGAGCTACGAGCAGTACTTC. This encodes CASSTWTSGSYEQYF.

The chain uses TRBV5-1 and TRBJ2-7; 7 bases agree with TRBD2. The germline gives CDR1 SGHRS, CDR2 YFSETQ. V shed 3 bases and J 5 bases; nucleotides not matched to a gene: 8. The CDR3 spans 14 residues. This chain's CDR3 is CASSSRGRGDEQYF. The CDR3 bases are TGCGCCAGCAGCTCCCGCGGGAGAGGCGACGAGCAGTACTTC.